The clone carrying this T cell receptor (beta chain) was seen a handful of times. Its antigen is undetermined. This entry is derived from a study of response to subunit inactivated influenza vaccine. Study-level points and caveats: Each seasonal flu vaccination may recruit only limited new T cells, authors suggested.

TCRdb redid the calling of the RT-PCR reads with MiXCR, one entry per CDR3 protein. The sample has 600,000 to 850,000 distinct CDR3 sequences, less than 15% seen once; the top ten hold 6.5% to 8%. Germline CDR1 is SGHVS and CDR2 is FQNEAQ. CDR3 length: 18 amino acids. The ends were cut back, 0 bases at V and 4 bases at J, with 19 bases in the middle. This sequence was found in a middle-aged man who received an inactivated influenza vaccine. This chain links TRBV7-8 with TRBJ2-1; D may correspond to TRBD1 or TRBD2 (5 bases each). This material consisted of PBMCs from blood, taken 14 days before vaccination. Here the CDR3 DNA reads TGTGCCAGCAGCTTAGCGCTTTCGGGGCAGCGCGTGTACAATGAGCAGTTCTTC. This translates into CASSLALSGQRVYNEQFF.